This TCR beta chain was documented in a study of OX40 agonist ivuxolimab in advanced cancers. This CDR3 has 15 amino acids. Trimming took 7 bases from V and 4 from J, leaving 19 bases between them. Germline CDR1 and CDR2: LNHDA and SQIVND (reference sequence). Generated by immunoSEQ multiplex PCR, the TCRdb table keeps only in-frame clones and is missing some. Seen here are about 50,000 clones, approximately 92% observed once, and the top ten hold approximately 23%. The TCR was taken from an adult with an advanced solid tumor such as melanoma, head and neck, liver or kidney cancer. The material sequenced was CD4+ or CD8+ T cells sorted from blood, taken in a trial of the OX40 agonist ivuxolimab. The chain is built from TRBV19 and TRBJ1-1; weak D call: TRBD1 (5 bases). The CDR3 loop reads CASTLLMGQFTEAFF. In DNA form, the CDR3 reads TGTGCCAGTACTCTCTTGATGGGGCAGTTCACTGAAGCTTTCTTT.